The 18 T cell receptor beta chains given below trace back to one sample, sequenced in a study of blood T cell repertoires in COVID-19 (TCRdb year 2020). The library was prepared using the immunoSEQ multiplex PCR assay. Drawn from immuneACCESS, this table holds only the in-frame rearrangements with V and J called that TCRdb kept. Clones are partly lost; checked studies trace under half to an unresolved V gene and leave the rest unexplained. The sample contains 150,000 or so clones, approximately 92% of them found a single time. The top ten constitute about an eighth of the sample. The sample was peripheral blood. Source of these receptors: a man aged 18 to 29 with COVID-19, enrolled during active disease.

This chain connects TRBV4-3 to TRBJ1-1; TRBD1 aligns across 8 bases. There are 15 residues in the CDR3. The ends lost 2 bases at V and 3 bases at J; junction bases unmatched: 5. From germline, CDR1 is LGHNA and CDR2 YSLEER. CDR3 DNA: TGCGCCAGCAGCCAATATCAGGGGGCTTACACTGAAGCTTTCTTT. Encoded protein: CASSQYQGAYTEAFF.

V usage is TRBV25-1 and J usage is TRBJ1-2; D remains ambiguous. Germline CDR1 MGHDK, CDR2 SYGVNS. Trimming stripped 0 bases from V and 9 bases from J, with 11 bases between. The length of the CDR3 is 13 residues. CDR3 coding DNA: TGTGCCAGCAGTGAATACGGACTCCCGAGCTACACCTTC. It yields the protein CASSEYGLPSYTF.

V usage is TRBV9 and J usage is TRBJ2-1; 9 positions match TRBD2. CDR3 length: 14 amino acids. V lost 5 bases and J lost 0; bases outside the gene matches: 0. Germline loops: CDR1 SGDLS, CDR2 YYNGEE. CDR3 sequence (DNA): TGTGCCAGCAGTAGCGGGAGCTCCTACAATGAGCAGTTCTTC. It is translated as CASSSGSSYNEQFF.

There are a few counts of this clone. The chain links TRBV16 to TRBJ1-6, with D unresolved. Germline loops: CDR1 KGHSY, CDR2 FQNENV. The CDR3 consists of 19 residues. V was shortened by 3 bases and J by 0 bases, with 18 bases between the two germline ends. This chain's CDR3 is CASSHHLGGTSSYNSPLHF. In nucleotides, the CDR3 is TGTGCCAGCAGCCACCATCTAGGTGGCACGAGCTCCTATAATTCACCCCTCCACTTT.

The gene calls are TRBV7-2 and TRBJ2-7; TRBD1 might be the D (5 bases). V was trimmed by 1 base and J by 12 bases, leaving 19 bases between them. Germline lookup yields CDR1 SGHTA and CDR2 FQGNSA. This CDR3 spans 14 amino acids. The CDR3 protein is CASSLGGALAIAYF. The CDR3 DNA is TGTGCCAGCAGCTTAGGTGGGGCGTTGGCTATCGCGTACTTC.

The rearrangement joins TRBV19 to TRBJ2-2; TRBD1 might be the D (6 bases). V dropped 5 bases and J dropped 1 base, with 11 bases sitting between them. The germline V gene encodes CDR1 LNHDA and CDR2 SQIVND (reference sequence). The length of the CDR3 is 15 residues. DNA for the CDR3: TGTGCCAGTAGTCCGGGGACAATGAACACCGGGGAGCTGTTTTTT. Translated, it gives CASSPGTMNTGELFF.

The V and J genes are TRBV4-3 and TRBJ2-7, with 10 bases that match TRBD2. V gave up 4 bases and J gave up 4 bases; unmatched junction bases: 10. The CDR3 has 16 amino acids. The germline gives CDR1 LGHNA, CDR2 YSLEER. DNA for the CDR3: TGCGCCAGCAGCCCACAGCGGGAGGGCCTTATTTACGAGCAGTACTTC. Translation: CASSPQREGLIYEQYF.

This chain uses TRBV27 with TRBJ2-7; unclear D gene. V gave up 3 bases and J gave up 0 bases, with 12 bases separating them. The germline gives CDR1 MNHEY, CDR2 SMNVEV (reference sequence). The CDR3 covers 15 residues. The DNA for the CDR3 is TGTGCCAGCAGTTTTCGCGACATGAGCTCCTACGAGCAGTACTTC. Its protein product is CASSFRDMSSYEQYF.

V usage is TRBV30 and J usage is TRBJ2-2, with D perhaps matching TRBD1 (5 bases). Per germline, CDR1 GTSNPN and CDR2 SVGIG (reference sequence). The CDR3 has 13 amino acids. V dropped 4 bases and J dropped 2 bases, with 8 bases sitting between them. This CDR3 reads CAWTGKNTGELFF. CDR3 DNA sequence: TGTGCCTGGACAGGGAAAAACACCGGGGAGCTGTTTTTT.

This sequence joins TRBV3-1 (or the pseudogene TRBV3-2) and TRBJ2-5; 7 bases are shared with TRBD2. This CDR3 comprises 17 residues. Germline V gene sequence: CDR1 LGHDT, CDR2 YNNKEL (reference sequence). The J segment lost 0 bases and the V segment lost 0 bases, leaving 7 bases of the junction unmatched. CDR3 protein: CASSQEGGSEYQETQYF. CDR3 nucleotides: TGTGCCAGCAGCCAAGAGGGGGGGAGCGAATACCAAGAGACCCAGTACTTC.

The V gene is TRBV4-3, the J gene TRBJ2-2; the match to TRBD2 covers 9 bases. The CDR3 contains 20 residues. Per germline, CDR1 LGHNA and CDR2 YSLEER. Germline trimming cut 1 base from V and 1 base from J; bases unmatched to any gene: 13. The CDR3 loop is CASSQVIGGSGSWNTGELFF. The CDR3 nucleotides are TGCGCCAGCAGCCAAGTGATCGGTGGTAGCGGGAGCTGGAACACCGGGGAGCTGTTTTTT.

This sequence joins TRBV28 and TRBJ2-7, with D possibly TRBD1 on 6 matching bases. The CDR3 consists of 15 residues. V lost 5 bases and J 2 bases, leaving 16 bases between the germline ends. Germline CDR1 MDHEN, CDR2 SYDVKM. CDR3 residues: CASSPLGTQTYEQYF. CDR3 nucleotide sequence: TGTGCCAGCAGTCCCTTGGGGACACAGACCTACGAGCAGTACTTC.

This clone was detected once. The CDR3 loop reads CASRSAGGEQFF. In DNA form, the CDR3 reads TGTGCCAGCAGATCAGCGGGTGGCGAGCAGTTCTTC. The chain uses TRBV2 and TRBJ2-1; tentatively, D is TRBD2 (6 bases). The CDR3 loop spans 12 amino acids. Germline lookup yields CDR1 SNHLY and CDR2 FYNNEI. Trimming shortened V by 6 bases and J by 10 bases, and 13 bases separated the two germline ends. Full variable domain (missing parts from reference TRBV2 and TRBJ2-1): EPEVTQTPSHQVTQMGQEVILRCVPISNHLYFYWYRQILGQKVEFLVSFYNNEISEKSEIFDDQFSVERPDGSNFTLKIRSTKLEDSAMYFCASRSAGGEQFFGPGTRLTVL.

This chain connects TRBV7-2 to TRBJ2-1; D might be TRBD2 (6 bases). The V end lost 4 bases, the J end lost 14 bases, and 15 bases lay between the germline ends. From germline, CDR1 is SGHTA and CDR2 FQGNSA. This CDR3 spans 12 amino acids. The CDR3 bases are TGTGCCAGCAGCTCCGCGGCGGGATGTGAGTTCTTC. As protein: CASSSAAGCEFF.

V usage is TRBV18 and J usage is TRBJ1-1, with D possibly being TRBD1 (5 bases). The CDR3 runs 14 residues. V was clipped by 3 bases and J by 3 bases, with 11 bases between them. The germline V gene encodes CDR1 KGHSH and CDR2 LQKENI. The CDR3 region is CASSPLGRDTEAFF. The CDR3 DNA reads TGTGCCAGCTCACCTCTTGGCAGGGACACTGAAGCTTTCTTT.

The J gene is TRBJ2-7, the V gene TRBV30, with TRBD1 matching 7 bases. V trimming: 4 bases; J trimming: 2 bases; junction bases outside the gene matches: 8. The germline gives CDR1 GTSNPN, CDR2 SVGIG (reference sequence). The CDR3 length is 14 residues. The CDR3 reads CAWTEGDSTYEQYF. DNA for the CDR3: TGTGCCTGGACCGAGGGGGACAGTACCTACGAGCAGTACTTC.

The count of this clone is one. The CDR3 spells CASIGTSGTVSYNEQFF. The CDR3 DNA sequence: TGTGCCAGCATCGGGACTAGCGGGACCGTCTCCTACAATGAGCAGTTCTTC. V gene TRBV2 combines with J gene TRBJ2-1; 13 bases match TRBD2. The junction had 6 bases not matched to a gene; V was cut back by 7 bases and J by 0 bases. This CDR3 contains 17 residues. The germline gives CDR1 SNHLY, CDR2 FYNNEI.

The CDR3 DNA reads as TGTGCCAGCAGCCCCCGGGGTGGCACAGATACGCAGTATTTT. The encoded protein is CASSPRGGTDTQYF. V is TRBV5-4 and J is TRBJ2-3; perhaps TRBD2 as D (5 bases). The V gene's germline CDR1 is SGHNT and CDR2 YYREEE (reference sequence). V was trimmed by 4 bases and J by 1 base, leaving 10 bases between them. The CDR3 length is 14 residues.